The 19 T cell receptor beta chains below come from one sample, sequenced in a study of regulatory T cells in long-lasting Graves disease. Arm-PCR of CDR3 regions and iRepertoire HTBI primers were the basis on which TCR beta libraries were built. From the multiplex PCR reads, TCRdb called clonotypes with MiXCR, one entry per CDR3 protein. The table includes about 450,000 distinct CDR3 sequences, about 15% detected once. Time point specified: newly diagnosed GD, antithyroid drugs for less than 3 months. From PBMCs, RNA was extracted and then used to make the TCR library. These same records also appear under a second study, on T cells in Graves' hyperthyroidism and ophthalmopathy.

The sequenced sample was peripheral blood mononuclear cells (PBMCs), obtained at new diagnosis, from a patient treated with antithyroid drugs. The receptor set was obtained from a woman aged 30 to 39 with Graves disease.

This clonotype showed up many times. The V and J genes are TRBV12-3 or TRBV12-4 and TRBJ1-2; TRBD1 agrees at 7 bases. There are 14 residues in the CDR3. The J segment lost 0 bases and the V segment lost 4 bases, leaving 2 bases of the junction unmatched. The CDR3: CASSSDRTNYGYTF. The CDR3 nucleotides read TGTGCCAGCAGTTCGGACAGGACTAACTATGGCTACACCTTC.

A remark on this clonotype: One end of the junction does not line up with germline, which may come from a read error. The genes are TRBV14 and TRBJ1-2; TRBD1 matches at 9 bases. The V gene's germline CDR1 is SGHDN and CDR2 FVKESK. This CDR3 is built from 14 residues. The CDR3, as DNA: TGTGCCAGCAGCCACGGACAGGGGCCTTATGGCTACTCCTTC. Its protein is CASSHGQGPYGYSF.

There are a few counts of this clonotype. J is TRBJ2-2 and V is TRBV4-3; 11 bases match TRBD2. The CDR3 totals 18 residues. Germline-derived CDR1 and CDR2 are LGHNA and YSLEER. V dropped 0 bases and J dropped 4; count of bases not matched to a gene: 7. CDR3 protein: CASSQERLLAGGTGELFF. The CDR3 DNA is TGCGCCAGCAGCCAAGAGAGGTTGCTAGCGGGAGGCACCGGGGAGCTGTTTTTT.

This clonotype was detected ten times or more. The CDR3 DNA reads as TGTGCCAGCACGGAGTCCAGGCACAATGAGCAGTTCTTC. Encoded protein: CASTESRHNEQFF. The chain uses TRBV28 and TRBJ2-1; D is uncertain. Trimming shortened V by 7 bases and J by 5 bases, and 12 bases separated the two germline ends. The CDR3 spans 13 residues. CDR1 MDHEN and CDR2 SYDVKM come from the germline V gene.

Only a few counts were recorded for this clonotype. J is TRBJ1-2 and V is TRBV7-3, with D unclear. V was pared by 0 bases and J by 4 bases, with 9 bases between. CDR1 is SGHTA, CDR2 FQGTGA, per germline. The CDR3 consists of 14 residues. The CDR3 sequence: CASSLTSGSYGYTF. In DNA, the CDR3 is TGTGCCAGCAGCTTAACTTCCGGGAGCTATGGCTACACCTTC.

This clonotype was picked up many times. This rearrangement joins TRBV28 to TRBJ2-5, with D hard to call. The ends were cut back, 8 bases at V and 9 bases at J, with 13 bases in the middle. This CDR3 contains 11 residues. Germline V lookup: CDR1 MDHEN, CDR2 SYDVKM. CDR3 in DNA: TGTGCCAGCTGGCAGTTGGGGTCCCAGTACTTC. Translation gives CASWQLGSQYF.

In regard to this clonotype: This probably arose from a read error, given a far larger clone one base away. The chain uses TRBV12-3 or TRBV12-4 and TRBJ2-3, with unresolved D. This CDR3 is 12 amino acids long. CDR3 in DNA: TGTGCCAGCAGTCGGTACAACACTGAAACTTTCTTT. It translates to CASSRYNTETFF.

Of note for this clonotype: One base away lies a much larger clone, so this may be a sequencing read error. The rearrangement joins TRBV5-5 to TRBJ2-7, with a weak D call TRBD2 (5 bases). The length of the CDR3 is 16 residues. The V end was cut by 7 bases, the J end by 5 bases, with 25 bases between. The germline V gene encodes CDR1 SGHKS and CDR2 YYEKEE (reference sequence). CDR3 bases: TGTGCCAGCCTTAGCCATACTGGACTGGCCGGGGACGAGCAGTACTTC. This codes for CASLSHTGLAGDEQYF.

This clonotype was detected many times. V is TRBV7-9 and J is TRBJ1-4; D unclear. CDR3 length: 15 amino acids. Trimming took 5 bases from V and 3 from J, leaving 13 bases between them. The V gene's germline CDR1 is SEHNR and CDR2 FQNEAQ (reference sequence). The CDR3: CASSGERRANEKLFF. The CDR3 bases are TGTGCCAGCAGCGGGGAGAGGCGGGCTAATGAAAAACTGTTTTTT.

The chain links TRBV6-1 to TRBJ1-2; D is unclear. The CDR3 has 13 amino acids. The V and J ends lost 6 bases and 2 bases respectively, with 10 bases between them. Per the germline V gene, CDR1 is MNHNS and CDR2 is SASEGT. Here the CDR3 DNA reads TGTGCCAGCAGCCCACACCAGAACTATGGCTACACCTTC. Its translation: CASSPHQNYGYTF.

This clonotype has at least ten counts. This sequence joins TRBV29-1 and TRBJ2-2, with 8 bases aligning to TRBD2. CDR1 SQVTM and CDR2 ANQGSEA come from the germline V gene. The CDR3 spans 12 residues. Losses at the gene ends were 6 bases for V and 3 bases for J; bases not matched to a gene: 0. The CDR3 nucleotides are TGCAGCGTCGGGGGGGACACCGGGGAGCTGTTTTTT. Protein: CSVGGDTGELFF.

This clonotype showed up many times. In DNA form, the CDR3 reads TGTGCCAGCAGTTTAGGATCGGGAGGGACCGGGGAGCTGTTTTTT. Translation gives CASSLGSGGTGELFF. The chain carries TRBV27 and TRBJ2-2; 8 bases are a match to TRBD2. The CDR3 is 15 amino acids. Germline assignment: CDR1 MNHEY and CDR2 SMNVEV (reference sequence). V lost 2 bases, J lost 5 bases, and 4 bases stayed unmatched.

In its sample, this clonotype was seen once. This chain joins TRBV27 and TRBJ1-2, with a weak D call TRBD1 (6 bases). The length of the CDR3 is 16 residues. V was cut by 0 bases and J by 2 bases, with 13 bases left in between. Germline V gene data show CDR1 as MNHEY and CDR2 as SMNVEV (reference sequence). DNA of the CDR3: TGTGCCAGCAGTTTATCGGGGGCAGGGGAGAACTATGGCTACACCTTC. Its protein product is CASSLSGAGENYGYTF.

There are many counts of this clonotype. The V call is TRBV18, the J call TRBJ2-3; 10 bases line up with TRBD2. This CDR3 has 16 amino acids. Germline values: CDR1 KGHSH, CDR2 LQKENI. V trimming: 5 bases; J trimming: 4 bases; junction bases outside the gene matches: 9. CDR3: CASSILAGVWADTQYF. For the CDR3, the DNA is TGTGCCAGCTCAATCCTAGCGGGAGTGTGGGCAGATACGCAGTATTTT.

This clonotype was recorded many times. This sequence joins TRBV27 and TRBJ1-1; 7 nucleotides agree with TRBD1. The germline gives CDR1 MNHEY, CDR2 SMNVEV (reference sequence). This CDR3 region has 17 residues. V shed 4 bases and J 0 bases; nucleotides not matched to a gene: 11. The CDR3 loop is CASSSLDRSYMNTEAFF. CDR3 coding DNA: TGTGCCAGCAGTTCCTTGGACAGGTCCTACATGAACACTGAAGCTTTCTTT.

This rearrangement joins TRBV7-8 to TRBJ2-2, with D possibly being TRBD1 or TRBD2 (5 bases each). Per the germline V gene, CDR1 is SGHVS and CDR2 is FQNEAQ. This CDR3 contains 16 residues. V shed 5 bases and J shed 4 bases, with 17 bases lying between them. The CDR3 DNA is TGTGCCAGCAGCCCCCGGACGGGGCGGAGCACCGGGGAGCTGTTTTTT. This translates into CASSPRTGRSTGELFF.

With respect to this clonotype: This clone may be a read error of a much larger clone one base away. The CDR3, as DNA: TGTGCCAGCAGTTCAGGTCCGGGACAGTACTTC. It encodes CASSSGPGQYF. This chain links TRBV28 with TRBJ2-7; D may be TRBD2 (5 bases). Trimming took 4 bases from V and 10 from J, leaving 11 bases between them. CDR1 and CDR2 from the germline V gene are MDHEN and SYDVKM. This CDR3 is built from 11 residues.

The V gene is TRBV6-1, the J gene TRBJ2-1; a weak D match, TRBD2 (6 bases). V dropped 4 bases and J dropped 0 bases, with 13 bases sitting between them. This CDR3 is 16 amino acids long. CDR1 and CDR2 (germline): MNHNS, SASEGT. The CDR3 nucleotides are TGTGCCAGCAGTGGGAAGTCCGGGAGCTCCTACAATGAGCAGTTCTTC. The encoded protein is CASSGKSGSSYNEQFF.

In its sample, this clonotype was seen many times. The CDR3 bases are TGTGCCAGCAGCAGTTCGCCTGGCTACACCTTC. Amino acid sequence: CASSSSPGYTF. The chain uses TRBV12-3 or TRBV12-4 and TRBJ1-2; D uncertain. The V end lost 6 bases, the J end lost 7 bases, and 9 bases lay between the germline ends. CDR3 size: 11 residues.